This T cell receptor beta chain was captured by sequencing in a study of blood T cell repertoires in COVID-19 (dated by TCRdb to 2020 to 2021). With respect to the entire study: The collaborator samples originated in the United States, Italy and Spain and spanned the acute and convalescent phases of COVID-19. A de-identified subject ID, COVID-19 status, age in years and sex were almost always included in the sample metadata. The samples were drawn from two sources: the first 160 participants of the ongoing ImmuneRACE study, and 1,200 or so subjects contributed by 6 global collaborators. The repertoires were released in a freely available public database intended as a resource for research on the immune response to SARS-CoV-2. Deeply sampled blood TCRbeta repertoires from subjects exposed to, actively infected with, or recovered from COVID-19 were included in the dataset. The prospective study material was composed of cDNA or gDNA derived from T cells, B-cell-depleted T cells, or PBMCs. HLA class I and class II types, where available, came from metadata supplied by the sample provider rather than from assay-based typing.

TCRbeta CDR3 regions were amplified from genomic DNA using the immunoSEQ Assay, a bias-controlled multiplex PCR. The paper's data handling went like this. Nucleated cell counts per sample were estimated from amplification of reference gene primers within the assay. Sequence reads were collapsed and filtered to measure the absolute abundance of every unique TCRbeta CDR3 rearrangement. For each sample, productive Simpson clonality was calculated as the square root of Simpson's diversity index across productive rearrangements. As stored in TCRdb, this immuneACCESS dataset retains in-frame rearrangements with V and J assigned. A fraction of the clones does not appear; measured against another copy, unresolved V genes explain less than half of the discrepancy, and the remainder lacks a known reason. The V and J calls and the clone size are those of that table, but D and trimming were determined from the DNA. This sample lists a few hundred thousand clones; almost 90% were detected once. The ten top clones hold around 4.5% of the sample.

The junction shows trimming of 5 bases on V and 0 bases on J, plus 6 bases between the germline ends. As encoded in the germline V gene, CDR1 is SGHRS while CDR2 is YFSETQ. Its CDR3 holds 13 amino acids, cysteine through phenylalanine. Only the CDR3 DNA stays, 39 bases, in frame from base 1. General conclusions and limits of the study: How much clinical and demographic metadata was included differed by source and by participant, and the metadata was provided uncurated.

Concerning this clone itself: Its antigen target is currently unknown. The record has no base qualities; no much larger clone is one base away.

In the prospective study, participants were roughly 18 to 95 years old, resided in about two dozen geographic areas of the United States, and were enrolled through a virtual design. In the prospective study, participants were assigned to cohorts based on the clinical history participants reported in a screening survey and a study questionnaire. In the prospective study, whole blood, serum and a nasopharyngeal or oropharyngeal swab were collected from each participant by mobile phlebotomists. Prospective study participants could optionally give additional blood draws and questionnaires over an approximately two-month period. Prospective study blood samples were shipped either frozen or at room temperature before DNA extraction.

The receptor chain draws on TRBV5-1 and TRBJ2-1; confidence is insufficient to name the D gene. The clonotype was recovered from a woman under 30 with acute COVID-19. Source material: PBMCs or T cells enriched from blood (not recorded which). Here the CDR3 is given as CASSISSYNEQFF. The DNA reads TGCGCCAGCAGTATTAGCTCCTACAATGAGCAGTTCTTC. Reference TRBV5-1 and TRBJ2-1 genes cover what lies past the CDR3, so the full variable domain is KAGVTQTPRYLIKTRGQQVTLSCSPISGHRSVSWYQQTPGQGLQFLFEYFSETQRNKGNFPGRFSGRQFSNSRSEMNVSTLELGDSALYLCASSISSYNEQFFGPGTRLTVL.